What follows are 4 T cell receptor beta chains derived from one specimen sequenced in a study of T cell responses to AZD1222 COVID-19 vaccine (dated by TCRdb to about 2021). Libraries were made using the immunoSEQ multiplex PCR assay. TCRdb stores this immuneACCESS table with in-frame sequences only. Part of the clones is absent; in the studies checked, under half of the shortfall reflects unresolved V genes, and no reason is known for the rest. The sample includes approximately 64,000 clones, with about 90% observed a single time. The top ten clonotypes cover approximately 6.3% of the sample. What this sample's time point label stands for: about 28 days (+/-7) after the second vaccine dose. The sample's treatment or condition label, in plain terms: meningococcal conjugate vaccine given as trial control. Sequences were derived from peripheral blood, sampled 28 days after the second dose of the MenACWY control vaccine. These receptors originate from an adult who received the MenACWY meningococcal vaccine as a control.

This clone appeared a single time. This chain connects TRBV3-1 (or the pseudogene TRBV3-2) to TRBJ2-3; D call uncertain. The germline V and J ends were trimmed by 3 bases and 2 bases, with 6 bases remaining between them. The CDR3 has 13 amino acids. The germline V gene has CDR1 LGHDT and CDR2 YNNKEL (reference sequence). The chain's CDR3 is CASSHGNTDTQYF. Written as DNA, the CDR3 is TGTGCCAGCAGCCACGGCAACACAGATACGCAGTATTTT.

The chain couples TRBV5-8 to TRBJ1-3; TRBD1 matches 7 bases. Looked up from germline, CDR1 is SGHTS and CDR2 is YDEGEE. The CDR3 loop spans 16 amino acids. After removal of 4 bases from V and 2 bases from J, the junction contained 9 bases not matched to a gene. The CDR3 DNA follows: TGTGCCAGCAGCACGAAATGGGACAGCACTGGAAACACCATATATTTT. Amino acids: CASSTKWDSTGNTIYF.

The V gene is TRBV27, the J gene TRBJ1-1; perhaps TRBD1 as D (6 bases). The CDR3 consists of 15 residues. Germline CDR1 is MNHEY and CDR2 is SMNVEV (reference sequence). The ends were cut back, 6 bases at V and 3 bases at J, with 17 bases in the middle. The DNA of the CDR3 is TGTGCCAGCAGAAGATCCGGACAGCCTTACACTGAAGCTTTCTTT. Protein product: CASRRSGQPYTEAFF.

CDR3 residues: CAWQRDLSSIYF. For the CDR3, the DNA is TGTGCCTGGCAGCGGGACCTTTCGTCCATATATTTT. The gene calls are TRBV30 and TRBJ1-3; possible D gene TRBD1, 5 bases. The CDR3 consists of 12 residues. CDR1 GTSNPN and CDR2 SVGIG come from the germline V gene (reference sequence). Trimming removed 5 bases from V and 11 bases from J, with 16 bases in between.